This T cell receptor beta chain appears in the sequencing data of a study of regulatory T cells in long-lasting Graves disease. The study, taken as a whole, reports: In persistent patients, shared public clonotypes (under 3,000) outnumbered those in new patients (approximately 880).

V dropped 0 bases and J dropped 6 bases, with 6 bases sitting between them. CDR3 length equals 14 residues. Germline-derived CDR1 and CDR2 are SGHAT and FQNNGV. The table lists this clonotype with many counts. Its antigen is currently unknown. Time point reported: newly diagnosed GD, antithyroid drugs for less than 3 months. From PBMCs, RNA was extracted and then used to make the TCR library. Arm-PCR of CDR3 regions with iRepertoire HTBI primers generated TCR beta libraries. Study processing details: In the combined samples, 55 to 75 TRBV and some 14 TRBJ segments were identified. Each CDR3 protein gets one entry after TCRdb re-called the multiplex PCR reads with MiXCR. The authors' filters were not applied to this entry. The sample lists around 480,000 distinct CDR3 sequences; 16% were seen once. These same records also appear under a second study, on T cells in Graves' hyperthyroidism and ophthalmopathy. As that report states: A set of HTBI primers served as the primers for a first-round RT-PCR of the TCR CDR3. In simple terms, a model built on 13 V-J features told ophthalmopathy apart from stable hyperthyroidism.

The source material was peripheral blood mononuclear cells (PBMCs), sampled at new diagnosis, from a patient treated with antithyroid drugs. The chain is built from TRBV11-2 and TRBJ1-6; TRBD1 might be the D (5 bases). This clonotype was sampled from a woman aged 35 to 59 with Graves disease. The CDR3 reads CASSLEGTNSPLHF. In DNA, the CDR3 is TGTGCCAGCAGCTTAGAGGGGACTAATTCACCCCTCCACTTT.